These 32 T cell receptor beta chains were sequenced from one sample in a study of cytomegalovirus exposure and HLA in healthy donors. PCR used 60 Vbeta primers and 13 Jbeta primers. Clones were read by immunoSEQ multiplex PCR, and TCRdb kept only the in-frame ones, dropping some. Found here are fewer than 200,000 clones, 80% of them singletons; the top ten hold under 6%. Material for sequencing was PBMCs. The receptors here all came from a young man in good health and CMV-seronegative.

V is TRBV2 and J is TRBJ1-2; possible D gene TRBD1, 6 bases. Trimming pared 0 bases from V and 1 base from J, leaving 18 bases between. The CDR3 loop spans 18 amino acids. Germline assignment: CDR1 SNHLY and CDR2 FYNNEI. The CDR3 sequence: CASSEAQGLPELNYGYTF. The CDR3, as DNA: TGTGCCAGCAGTGAAGCGCAGGGGCTCCCGGAGCTTAACTATGGCTACACCTTC.

This clone came up once. The chain employs TRBV6-4 and TRBJ2-7; D remains unclear. Germline loops: CDR1 MRHNA, CDR2 SNTAGT. The CDR3 is made up of 11 amino acids. CDR3 coding DNA: TGTCCCCTCTGGGCCCCCTACGAGCAGTACTTC. Residues: CPLWAPYEQYF.

The J gene is TRBJ1-1, the V gene TRBV19; D gene uncertain. The CDR3 length is 13 residues. Trimming pared 5 bases from V and 4 bases from J, leaving 11 bases between. The germline gives CDR1 LNHDA, CDR2 SQIVND (reference sequence). CDR3 region: CASSSIGGTEAFF. For the CDR3, the DNA is TGTGCCAGTAGTTCGATTGGAGGCACTGAAGCTTTCTTT.

The rearrangement links TRBV29-1 to TRBJ1-1, with D tentatively TRBD1 (6 bases). With 6 bases removed from V and 3 bases from J, the gap between germline ends came to 8 bases. Germline V CDR1 and CDR2: SQVTM, ANQGSEA. The CDR3 spans 11 residues. The CDR3 spells CSVRQDTEAFF. CDR3 DNA: TGCAGCGTCCGACAGGACACTGAAGCTTTCTTT.

This clone was counted only a few times. This rearrangement joins TRBV28 to TRBJ2-4, with D possibly matching TRBD2 (6 bases). V was trimmed by 11 bases and J by 6 bases, leaving 17 bases between them. The CDR3 sequence is 13 residues long. Germline CDR1 and CDR2: MDHEN and SYDVKM. The CDR3 DNA reads TGTGCCGCAACGGAGGGCCGTGGAAACATTCAGTACTTC. Its protein is CAATEGRGNIQYF.

The chain links TRBV6-6 to TRBJ2-1; TRBD1 aligns across 7 bases. The germline CDR1 and CDR2 sequences are MNHNY and SVGAGI (reference sequence). V was pared by 6 bases and J by 0 bases, with 8 bases of the junction left unmatched. The CDR3 is 16 residues long. For the CDR3, the DNA is TGTGCCAGCAGCCAAACGACAGGGAGCTCCTACAATGAGCAGTTCTTC. It translates to CASSQTTGSSYNEQFF.

The chain is built from TRBV18 and TRBJ2-3; 7 positions agree with TRBD2. The V gene end was trimmed by 3 bases and the J gene end by 3 bases; junction bases not matched to a gene: 9. Germline CDR1 is KGHSH and CDR2 is LQKENI. CDR3 size: 16 residues. CDR3 bases: TGTGCCAGCTCACCTACCATAGACGGGGGGACAGATACGCAGTATTTT. Translated: CASSPTIDGGTDTQYF.

This chain connects TRBV27 to TRBJ2-7; D might be TRBD2 (5 bases). Germline lookup yields CDR1 MNHEY and CDR2 SMNVEV (reference sequence). Deletions cut 5 bases from V and 3 bases from J, with 17 bases between. CDR3 length equals 15 residues. CDR3 in amino acids: CASSKSGSLGYEQYF. The CDR3 DNA is TGTGCCAGCAGTAAGTCGGGGAGCCTTGGCTACGAGCAGTACTTC.

The chain links TRBV11-3 to TRBJ2-7, with 7 bases lining up with TRBD1. J was trimmed by 5 bases and V by 5 bases; bases with no gene match: 9. This CDR3 is built from 14 residues. Germline values: CDR1 SGHNT, CDR2 YENEEA. CDR3 nucleotides: TGTGCCAGCAGCGTCCACAGGGGAGTCAACGAGCAGTACTTC. Its translation: CASSVHRGVNEQYF.

The chain combines TRBV4-3 with TRBJ2-2; a weak D match, TRBD2 (7 bases). The CDR3 sequence is 17 residues long. Germline V lookup: CDR1 LGHNA, CDR2 YSLEER. Trimming left V 6 bases short and J 3 bases short, with 20 bases between. CDR3 nucleotides: TGCGCCAGCAGTACGGGAACGGGGGGCCCCGACACCGGGGAGCTGTTTTTT. Translation gives CASSTGTGGPDTGELFF.

The chain is built from TRBV27 and TRBJ1-1; TRBD1 might be the D (6 bases). This CDR3 has 18 residues. Deletions cut 4 bases from V and 1 base from J, with 22 bases between. Germline V gene sequence: CDR1 MNHEY, CDR2 SMNVEV (reference sequence). In DNA, the CDR3 is TGTGCCAGCAGTTACACCTCGGGGGAGGGACACTCGAACACTGAAGCTTTCTTT. Residues: CASSYTSGEGHSNTEAFF.

V usage is TRBV6-5 and J usage is TRBJ1-5; D unresolved. Germline V gives CDR1 MNHEY, CDR2 SVGAGI. Trimming cost V 6 bases and J 2 bases, with 14 bases left between them. CDR3 size: 15 residues. This CDR3 is CASSVGNDGNQPQHF. Here the CDR3 DNA reads TGTGCCAGCAGCGTCGGGAACGATGGCAATCAGCCCCAGCATTTT.

V gene TRBV11-2 combines with J gene TRBJ2-7; TRBD2 agrees at 10 bases. There are 15 residues in the CDR3. V lost 1 base, J lost 3 bases, and 3 bases stayed unmatched. Germline V lookup: CDR1 SGHAT, CDR2 FQNNGV. The CDR3 region is CASSLGRTSGYEQYF. The CDR3 nucleotides read TGTGCCAGCAGCTTAGGTCGGACTAGCGGCTACGAGCAGTACTTC.

Notes on this clone: Mismatch with germline at one junction end may stem from a read error. V is TRBV5-6 and J is TRBJ2-1, with D maybe TRBD1 (5 bases). Germline assignment: CDR1 SGHDT and CDR2 YYEEEE. The CDR3 spans 14 residues. As DNA, the CDR3 is TGTGCCAGCAGCTTATCAGGGTCCTATAATGAGCAGTTCTTC. Translation gives CASSLSGSYNEQFF.

The V and J genes are TRBV15 and TRBJ2-5; possible D gene TRBD1, 5 bases. The CDR3 spans 13 residues. Between the trimmed V and J ends, which lost 7 bases and 4 bases, there was a span of 13 bases. Germline V gene data show CDR1 as LNHNV and CDR2 as YYDKDF (reference sequence). DNA of the CDR3: TGTGCCACCATAGGGGCCCTGGGAGAGACCCAGTACTTC. Amino acid sequence: CATIGALGETQYF.

The chain couples TRBV29-1 to TRBJ2-1; D is ambiguous. The V end was cut by 4 bases, the J end by 5 bases, with 18 bases between. This CDR3 has 15 residues. Germline assignment: CDR1 SQVTM and CDR2 ANQGSEA. CDR3 region: CSVVTPGGGNNEQFF. The CDR3 nucleotides read TGCAGCGTTGTAACCCCCGGTGGCGGAAACAATGAGCAGTTCTTC.

The gene calls are TRBV19 and TRBJ1-1, with D tentatively TRBD1 (6 bases). Per the germline V gene, CDR1 is LNHDA and CDR2 is SQIVND (reference sequence). V shed 6 bases and J shed 4 bases, with 12 bases lying between them. This CDR3 region has 13 residues. CDR3 bases: TGTGCCAGTAGCGACAGGTCGCGCACTGAAGCTTTCTTT. Its translation is CASSDRSRTEAFF. Drawing the rest from reference TRBV19 and TRBJ1-1, the complete variable domain is DGGITQSPKYLFRKEGQNVTLSCEQNLNHDAMYWYRQDPGQGLRLIYYSQIVNDFQKGDIAEGYSVSREKKESFPLTVTSAQKNPTAFYLCASSDRSRTEAFFGQGTRLTVV.

This chain uses TRBV5-1 with TRBJ1-2; D is perhaps TRBD1 (5 bases). The CDR3 sequence is 16 residues long. Trimming removed 4 bases from V and 2 bases from J, with 18 bases in between. Germline CDR1 is SGHRS and CDR2 is YFSETQ. The CDR3 bases are TGCGCCAGCAGCACCCACTCAGGGAATCGCAACTATGGCTACACCTTC. It is translated as CASSTHSGNRNYGYTF.

The chain uses TRBV19 and TRBJ1-2, with no clear D. The CDR3 contains 17 residues. Germline V gives CDR1 LNHDA, CDR2 SQIVND (reference sequence). Trimming shortened V by 2 bases and J by 0 bases, and 16 bases separated the two germline ends. This CDR3 reads CASSIKTFGDTNYGYTF. The CDR3 region has the DNA TGTGCCAGTAGTATAAAGACCTTTGGAGATACTAACTATGGCTACACCTTC.

This CDR3 reads CASREGQQNIQYF. In DNA, the CDR3 is TGTGCCAGCAGGGAGGGACAGCAAAACATTCAGTACTTC. V is TRBV28 and J is TRBJ2-4; a possible D gene is TRBD1 (7 bases). Deletions cut 6 bases from V and 5 bases from J, with 11 bases between. The CDR3 is 13 residues long. Germline lookup yields CDR1 MDHEN and CDR2 SYDVKM.

The CDR3, as DNA: TGTGCCAGCAGCTCATCGGGACTTTCTCTTAATGAGCAGTTCTTC. Translated, it gives CASSSSGLSLNEQFF. This rearrangement joins TRBV5-6 to TRBJ2-1, with D perhaps matching TRBD2 (6 bases). Germline V gene sequence: CDR1 SGHDT, CDR2 YYEEEE. The CDR3 extends over 15 amino acids. The ends were cut back, 3 bases at V and 7 bases at J, with 17 bases in the middle. Filled out from reference TRBV5-6 and TRBJ2-1, the complete variable domain reads DAGVTQSPTHLIKTRGQQVTLRCSPKSGHDTVSWYQQALGQGPQFIFQYYEEEERQRGNFPDRFSGHQFPNYSSELNVNALLLGDSALYLCASSSSGLSLNEQFFGPGTRLTVL.

This clone was observed once. In DNA, the CDR3 is TGTGCCAGCAGTTTACGAGGGGACACCTACGAGCAGTACTTC. This codes for CASSLRGDTYEQYF. The chain combines TRBV27 with TRBJ2-7, with D possibly matching TRBD1 (6 bases). The CDR3 sequence is 14 residues long. CDR1 is MNHEY and CDR2 is SMNVEV in the germline V gene (reference sequence). Trimming pared 2 bases from V and 2 bases from J, leaving 10 bases between.

V and J are TRBV15 and TRBJ1-1; D possibly corresponds to TRBD1 (5 bases). Trimming pared 0 bases from V and 2 bases from J, leaving 10 bases between. The CDR3 has 15 amino acids. Germline V CDR1 and CDR2: LNHNV, YYDKDF (reference sequence). CDR3 sequence: CATSRDATVNTEAFF. DNA of the CDR3: TGTGCCACCAGCAGAGATGCGACAGTTAACACTGAAGCTTTCTTT.

J is TRBJ1-2 and V is TRBV13; D gene ambiguous. The germline CDR1 and CDR2 sequences are PRHDT and FYEKMQ (reference sequence). V shed 5 bases and J shed 8 bases, with 18 bases lying between them. The CDR3 length is 14 residues. The CDR3 nucleotides are TGTGCCAGCAGCCCACAGTGGGAGCCTATGGGCTACACCTTC. Its protein is CASSPQWEPMGYTF.

The chain uses TRBV19 and TRBJ1-4; D may be TRBD1 (6 bases). This CDR3 has 15 residues. Germline CDR1 LNHDA, CDR2 SQIVND (reference sequence). V lost 5 bases and J 3 bases, leaving 13 bases between the germline ends. This CDR3 is CASSRRQAPNEKLFF. DNA of the CDR3: TGTGCCAGTAGTCGTCGACAGGCCCCTAATGAAAAACTGTTTTTT.

The V call is TRBV7-9, the J call TRBJ2-3; 11 bases are shared with TRBD2. CDR1 is SEHNR and CDR2 is FQNEAQ in the germline V gene (reference sequence). This CDR3 comprises 15 residues. The V gene end was trimmed by 4 bases and the J gene end by 4 bases; junction bases not matched to a gene: 4. The CDR3 reads CASSSTSGGPDTQYF. CDR3 DNA: TGTGCCAGCAGCTCCACTAGCGGGGGACCAGATACGCAGTATTTT.

The chain combines TRBV19 with TRBJ1-2; no clear D gene. Trimming shortened V by 3 bases and J by 7 bases, and 9 bases separated the two germline ends. The CDR3 loop spans 12 amino acids. Germline CDR1 LNHDA, CDR2 SQIVND (reference sequence). The CDR3 coding sequence is TGTGCCAGTAGTATTCAAGTCGGTGGCTACACCTTC. It translates to CASSIQVGGYTF.

The V call is TRBV7-3, the J call TRBJ1-6, with 9 bases aligning to TRBD1. The trim removed 0 bases at V and 9 bases at J, leaving 6 bases unmatched. Germline-derived CDR1 and CDR2 are SGHTA and FQGTGA. The CDR3 contains 16 residues. CDR3 nucleotides: TGTGCCAGCAGCTTAACGGGACAGGGAGGGGGTTCACCCCTCCACTTT. Protein product: CASSLTGQGGGSPLHF. The whole variable domain, filled in from reference TRBV7-3 and TRBJ1-6, reads GAGVSQTPSNKVTEKGKYVELRCDPISGHTALYWYRQSLGQGPEFLIYFQGTGAADDSGLPNDRFFAVRPEGSVSTLKIQRTERGDSAVYLCASSLTGQGGGSPLHFGNGTRLTVT.

In this sample, this clone turned up a few times. V and J are TRBV27 and TRBJ2-2, with D possibly TRBD1 on 6 matching bases. Germline CDR1 MNHEY, CDR2 SMNVEV (reference sequence). The CDR3 contains 17 residues. V shed 5 bases and J shed 2 bases, with 18 bases lying between them. CDR3 in DNA: TGTGCCAGCAGTAACCCCGGGACACTAACTAACACCGGGGAGCTGTTTTTT. As protein: CASSNPGTLTNTGELFF.

V usage is TRBV19 and J usage is TRBJ2-1; no clear D. CDR1 and CDR2 (germline): LNHDA, SQIVND (reference sequence). The CDR3 has 13 amino acids. The V end lost 0 bases, the J end lost 3 bases, and 3 bases lay between the germline ends. CDR3 amino acids: CASSIDHYNEQFF. The CDR3 coding sequence is TGTGCCAGTAGTATAGATCACTACAATGAGCAGTTCTTC.

The chain combines TRBV15 with TRBJ2-5, with D perhaps matching TRBD1 (5 bases). The germline V gene encodes CDR1 LNHNV and CDR2 YYDKDF (reference sequence). This CDR3 has 14 amino acids. Deletions cut 1 base from V and 2 bases from J, with 8 bases between. As DNA, the CDR3 is TGTGCCACCAGCAGAGCCCAGGGACAAGAGACCCAGTACTTC. It is translated as CATSRAQGQETQYF.

V gene TRBV25-1 combines with J gene TRBJ2-7; perhaps TRBD2 as D (6 bases). The CDR3 spans 14 residues. Per germline, CDR1 MGHDK and CDR2 SYGVNS. Trimming removed 6 bases at V and 0 bases at J, with 12 bases between. The CDR3 nucleotides read TGTGCCAGCAGCACCGGGAGTAGCTCCTACGAGCAGTACTTC. This codes for CASSTGSSSYEQYF.